This is a list of T cell receptor beta chains from one sample in a study of T cell changes during pregnancy in multiple sclerosis. Profiling relied on immunoSEQ multiplex PCR, and the TCRdb table lists in-frame clones only, not all of them. The table has 70,000 to 95,000 clones, around 93% seen once; the top ten hold more than 2.5%. The sample consisted of peripheral blood, taken in the second trimester of pregnancy. These receptors all come from a female donor with multiple sclerosis, enrolled in a pregnancy study. The CDR3 runs from the conserved cysteine through the conserved F or W. D genes are given only for firm matches. Size is stated for part of the rows, as once, few or many counts, or as a class when the clone is expanded.

v_gene: TRBV6-1; d_gene: -; j_gene: TRBJ1-2; abundance: -; CDR3nt: TGTGCCAGCAGAGGGGCAGGGGAAGTTGGGGGCTACACCTTC; CDR3aa: CASRGAGEVGGYTF
v_gene: TRBV19; d_gene: -; j_gene: TRBJ1-5; abundance: -; CDR3nt: TGTGCCAGTAGTATCTTCGGAGATAGCAATCAGCCCCAGCATTTT; CDR3aa: CASSIFGDSNQPQHF
v_gene: TRBV19; d_gene: -; j_gene: TRBJ1-1; abundance: -; CDR3nt: TGTGCCAGTAGTCTTTTTGTCGGCGCGGCGGGCACTGAAGCTTTCTTT; CDR3aa: CASSLFVGAAGTEAFF
v_gene: TRBV6-1; d_gene: -; j_gene: TRBJ2-1; abundance: -; CDR3nt: TGTGCCACCCTAGCTCGGACAGACGGTGAGCAGTTCTTC; CDR3aa: CATLARTDGEQFF
v_gene: TRBV2; d_gene: TRBD1; j_gene: TRBJ1-2; abundance: -; CDR3nt: TGTGCCAGCAGGGACTGGGACAGAGGCTATGGCTACACCTTC; CDR3aa: CASRDWDRGYGYTF
v_gene: TRBV5-1; d_gene: TRBD1; j_gene: TRBJ1-2; abundance: -; CDR3nt: TGCGCCAGCAGCCTGGGACAGCCTGGGGCATATGGCTACACCTTC; CDR3aa: CASSLGQPGAYGYTF
v_gene: TRBV10-3; d_gene: TRBD1; j_gene: TRBJ2-1; abundance: -; CDR3nt: TGTGCCATCAGTGAGTTGGGACAGGGAAGGACCCTTGGTGAGCAGTTCTTC; CDR3aa: CAISELGQGRTLGEQFF
v_gene: TRBV13; d_gene: -; j_gene: TRBJ1-4; abundance: -; CDR3nt: TGTGCCAGCAGCTTAGGGATGCGGGAAAAACTGTTTTTT; CDR3aa: CASSLGMREKLFF
v_gene: TRBV7-2; d_gene: -; j_gene: TRBJ1-3; abundance: -; CDR3nt: TGTGCCAGCAGCTTAATGGCTCAGGGAAACTCTGGAAACACCATATATTTT; CDR3aa: CASSLMAQGNSGNTIYF
v_gene: TRBV28; d_gene: -; j_gene: TRBJ1-2; abundance: -; CDR3nt: TGTGCCAGCACTACGTTTTGGGATGTGTCCGAGACAGAAACCTTGGGCGGCTACACCTTC; CDR3aa: CASTTFWDVSETETLGGYTF
v_gene: TRBV7-8; d_gene: -; j_gene: TRBJ1-1; abundance: -; CDR3nt: TGTGCCAGCAGCTTATTTGGGGCAGGGGTTGTGAACACTGAAGCTTTCTTT; CDR3aa: CASSLFGAGVVNTEAFF
v_gene: TRBV4-1; d_gene: -; j_gene: TRBJ1-5; abundance: -; CDR3nt: TGCGCCAGCAGCCAGGGGGCGAGAGGACAGCCCCAGCATTTT; CDR3aa: CASSQGARGQPQHF
v_gene: TRBV19; d_gene: TRBD2; j_gene: TRBJ2-7; abundance: -; CDR3nt: TGTGCCAGTAGTCAGCGGGGGGACAACGACGAGCAGTACTTC; CDR3aa: CASSQRGDNDEQYF
v_gene: TRBV7-6; d_gene: TRBD2; j_gene: TRBJ2-2; abundance: -; CDR3nt: TGTGCCAGCAGCTTATTACTCCTAGCGGGGGCCAACACCGGGGAGCTGTTTTTT; CDR3aa: CASSLLLLAGANTGELFF
v_gene: TRBV9; d_gene: -; j_gene: TRBJ2-5; abundance: -; CDR3nt: TGTGCCAGCAGCGTCGCGCCCCAAGAGACCCAGTACTTC; CDR3aa: CASSVAPQETQYF
v_gene: TRBV6-1; d_gene: -; j_gene: TRBJ2-3; abundance: -; CDR3nt: TGTGCCAGCAGGGGCCGAACTCAGTATTTT; CDR3aa: CASRGRTQYF
v_gene: TRBV14; d_gene: TRBD1; j_gene: TRBJ2-7; abundance: -; CDR3nt: TGTGCCAGCAGCCAAGATCTAGGACAGGGACCCTACGAGCAGTACTTC; CDR3aa: CASSQDLGQGPYEQYF
v_gene: TRBV7-2; d_gene: -; j_gene: TRBJ2-3; abundance: -; CDR3nt: TGTGCCAGCGGGAACAGGGTTGAAGATACGCAGTATTTT; CDR3aa: CASGNRVEDTQYF
v_gene: TRBV4-1; d_gene: -; j_gene: TRBJ1-1; abundance: -; CDR3nt: TGCGCCAGCAGCCAAGTTGACAGTCTGGCTTTCTTT; CDR3aa: CASSQVDSLAFF
v_gene: TRBV2; d_gene: -; j_gene: TRBJ1-3; abundance: -; CDR3nt: TGTGCCAGCAGTGAAACCGACACACTCTCTGGAAACACCATATATTTT; CDR3aa: CASSETDTLSGNTIYF
v_gene: TRBV25-1; d_gene: TRBD1; j_gene: TRBJ2-7; abundance: once; CDR3nt: TGTGCCAGCAGTGACCCTGGACAGGGGAGAGTCTACGAGCAGTACTTC; CDR3aa: CASSDPGQGRVYEQYF
v_gene: TRBV7-9; d_gene: -; j_gene: TRBJ2-2; abundance: -; CDR3nt: TGTGCCAGCAGCTTAGCGGACAGCTCCGGGGAGCTGTTTTTT; CDR3aa: CASSLADSSGELFF
v_gene: TRBV6-5; d_gene: TRBD1; j_gene: TRBJ1-1; abundance: -; CDR3nt: TGTGCCAGCAGAACCCCCGGGACAGCCACTGAAGCTTTCTTT; CDR3aa: CASRTPGTATEAFF